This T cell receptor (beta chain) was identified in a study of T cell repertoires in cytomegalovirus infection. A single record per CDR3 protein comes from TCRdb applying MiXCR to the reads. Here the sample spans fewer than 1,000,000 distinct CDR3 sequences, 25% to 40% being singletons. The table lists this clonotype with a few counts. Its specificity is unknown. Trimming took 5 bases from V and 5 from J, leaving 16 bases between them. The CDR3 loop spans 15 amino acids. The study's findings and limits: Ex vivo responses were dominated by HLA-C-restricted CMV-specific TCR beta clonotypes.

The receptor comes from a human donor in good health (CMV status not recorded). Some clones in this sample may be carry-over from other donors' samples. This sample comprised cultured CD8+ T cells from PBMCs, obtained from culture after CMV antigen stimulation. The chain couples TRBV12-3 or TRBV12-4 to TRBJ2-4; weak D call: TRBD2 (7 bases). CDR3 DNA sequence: TGTGCCAGCAGTCCTTATGGGGGGGCGGAAAACATTCAGTACTTC. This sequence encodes CASSPYGGAENIQYF.